The subject of this entry is one T cell receptor (beta chain). What it recognizes is unknown. This sample is drawn from a study of T cell responses to AZD1222 COVID-19 vaccine. Here immunoSEQ multiplex PCR was the method, and the copy in TCRdb shows in-frame clones only, minus some. The table has 60,000 to 75,000 clones, approximately 83% seen once; the top ten hold about 6.5%. Study results and limitations: Repertoire samples came only from after the peak T cell response. Spike-specific TCR breadth rose after two AZD1222 doses, and depth rose as well.

The CDR3 is 13 amino acids. Trimming at V came to 7 bases and at J to 7 bases, leaving 7 bases not matched to a gene. Germline V gene data show CDR1 as SQVTM and CDR2 as ANQGSEA. This clonotype originated in an adult who received the AZD1222 COVID-19 vaccine. The starting material was peripheral blood, obtained 28 days after the second AZD1222 dose. V gene TRBV29-1 combines with J gene TRBJ1-5, with TRBD1 identical over 10 bases. The DNA of the CDR3 is TGCAGCGCGTCGACAGGGGGCGGACAGCCCCAGCATTTT. Amino acids: CSASTGGGQPQHF.